Below, 30 T cell receptor beta chains from the same sample are listed, as sequenced in a study of blood T cells in healthy people across ages. A sample-barcoded 5' primer and a J-beta primer mix were used in a second PCR of about 7 to 12 cycles. TCRdb reprocessed the 5' RACE reads with MiXCR, giving one entry per CDR3 protein. The repertoire holds hundreds of thousands of distinct CDR3 sequences, with approximately 30% as singletons. Sequenced: blood. The receptor set was obtained from a woman of 80 years or more in good health.

This clonotype has a handful of counts. A clone one base away is much larger, so this may be a read error. The V call is TRBV5-1, the J call TRBJ2-5, with D possibly matching TRBD1 (6 bases). The V end was cut by 0 bases, the J end by 11 bases, with 20 bases between. The CDR3 loop spans 15 amino acids. In germline, CDR1 is SGHRS, CDR2 YFSETQ. CDR3: CASSLDTGWDNEQYF. In DNA, the CDR3 is TGCGCCAGCAGCTTGGATACAGGGTGGGACAATGAGCAGTACTTC.

Note on this clonotype: This may be a read error, as it is one base from a much larger clone. This chain joins TRBV3-1 and TRBJ2-5; possible D gene TRBD2, 5 bases. Germline V gene data show CDR1 as LGHDT and CDR2 as YNNKEL (reference sequence). V was pared by 1 base and J by 11 bases, with 17 bases between. The CDR3 spans 14 residues. This CDR3 is CASSQVAEGAEQYF. The DNA of the CDR3 is TGTGCCAGCAGCCAAGTTGCCGAGGGTGCTGAGCAGTACTTC.

Details on this clonotype: This clone may be a read error of a much larger clone one base away. The chain has TRBV15 and TRBJ2-5; possibly TRBD1 for D (6 bases). V lost 3 bases and J 11 bases, leaving 16 bases between the germline ends. The CDR3 covers 13 residues. From germline, CDR1 is LNHNV and CDR2 YYDKDF (reference sequence). The CDR3 DNA is TGTGCCACCAGCAGCCACAGGGTCCGTGAGCAGTACTTC. Translation gives CATSSHRVREQYF. Drawing the rest from reference TRBV15 and TRBJ2-5, the complete variable domain is DAMVIQNPRYQVTQFGKPVTLSCSQTLNHNVMYWYQQKSSQAPKLLFHYYDKDFNNEADTPDNFQSRRPNTSFCFLDIRSPGLGDTAMYLCATSSHRVREQYFGPGTRLLVL.

The table lists this clonotype with a few counts. Since a much larger clone is just one base distant, this may be a read error. This rearrangement joins TRBV5-4 to TRBJ2-1; D call uncertain. Germline V gene data show CDR1 as SGHNT and CDR2 as YYREEE (reference sequence). This CDR3 region has 12 residues. Deletions cut 2 bases from V and 5 bases from J, with 5 bases between. CDR3 sequence reads: CASSFQDNEQFF. The CDR3 nucleotides read TGTGCCAGCAGCTTTCAGGACAATGAGCAGTTCTTC.

This clonotype was seen repeatedly, ten times or more. V is TRBV6-5 and J is TRBJ1-2, with 11 bases that match TRBD1. CDR3 length equals 17 residues. J was trimmed by 3 bases and V by 7 bases; bases with no gene match: 13. The germline V gene has CDR1 MNHEY and CDR2 SVGAGI. The CDR3 spells CASTFSGTGGIDYGYTF. The CDR3, as DNA: TGTGCCAGCACTTTCTCCGGGACAGGGGGAATCGACTATGGCTACACCTTC.

This clonotype was seen repeatedly, ten times or more. The chain links TRBV7-2 to TRBJ1-6; D may be TRBD1 (5 bases). The CDR3 sequence is 17 residues long. The V and J ends lost 5 bases and 9 bases respectively, with 23 bases between them. From germline, CDR1 is SGHTA and CDR2 FQGNSA. This CDR3 is CASSPRVGGTGGSPLHF. Here the CDR3 DNA reads TGTGCCAGCAGCCCCCGGGTTGGGGGTACAGGCGGTTCACCCCTCCACTTT.

This sequence joins TRBV7-3 and TRBJ1-1; D might be TRBD1 (5 bases). V lost 4 bases and J lost 4, with 13 bases in between. The CDR3 length is 14 residues. Germline V gene lookup returns CDR1 SGHTA and CDR2 FQGTGA. DNA of the CDR3: TGTGCCAGCAGCTCCATTCCAGGGAGCACTGAAGCTTTCTTT. Its translation is CASSSIPGSTEAFF.

The gene calls are TRBV6-1 and TRBJ2-1; either TRBD1 or TRBD2 may fit D (5 bases each). The DNA end favors TRBJ2-7, so the J call may be wrong. The CDR3 loop spans 17 amino acids. The germline V gene has CDR1 MNHNS and CDR2 SASEGT. CDR3 protein: CASSLWGPGQSYNEQYF. For the CDR3, the DNA is TGTGCCAGCAGTCTCTGGGGACCTGGCCAGTCCTACAATGAGCAGTACTTC.

This clonotype was seen at least ten times. The rearrangement uses TRBV12-3 or TRBV12-4 and TRBJ1-5; the D is unclear. The length of the CDR3 is 14 residues. The germline V and J ends were trimmed by 2 bases and 2 bases, with 7 bases remaining between them. CDR3 protein: CASSLQTGNQPQHF. CDR3 sequence (DNA): TGTGCCAGCAGTTTACAGACCGGCAATCAGCCCCAGCATTTT.

The DNA for the CDR3 is TGTGCCACCAGCAGAGCCCGGACAGAAGAGACCCAGTACTTC. This encodes CATSRARTEETQYF. V is TRBV15 and J is TRBJ2-5, with D perhaps matching TRBD1 (6 bases). V was cut by 1 base and J by 3 bases, with 9 bases left in between. CDR3 length equals 14 residues. Germline CDR1 LNHNV, CDR2 YYDKDF (reference sequence).

This clonotype has at least ten counts. This chain connects TRBV29-1 to TRBJ1-2; 7 nucleotides line up with TRBD1. Trimming removed 2 bases from V and 7 bases from J; junction bases left unmatched: 10. Germline CDR1 and CDR2: SQVTM and ANQGSEA. The CDR3 spans 14 residues. CDR3 DNA sequence: TGCAGCGTTGAACCGCCGGGACAGCTATCTGGCTACACCTTC. This encodes CSVEPPGQLSGYTF.

This clonotype was detected many times. This may be a read error, as it is one base from a much larger clone. CDR3 protein: CARTGNEQFF. The CDR3 bases are TGCGCCAGAACGGGCAATGAGCAGTTCTTC. This sequence joins TRBV5-1 and TRBJ2-1; D is undetermined. Germline assignment: CDR1 SGHRS and CDR2 YFSETQ. This CDR3 spans 10 amino acids. V was cut by 8 bases and J by 6 bases, with 6 bases left in between.

The chain employs TRBV7-9 and TRBJ2-1, with 10 bases aligning to TRBD2. The CDR3 runs 15 residues. Germline-derived CDR1 and CDR2 are SEHNR and FQNEAQ (reference sequence). J gave up 15 bases and V 5 bases, and 16 bases lay outside the gene matches. The CDR3 DNA reads as TGTGCCAGCAGCATGGCAGCGGGGGGGCAGGATGAGAGGTTCTTC. Its translation: CASSMAAGGQDERFF.

The rearrangement links TRBV27 to TRBJ2-7; unclear D gene. Between the trimmed V and J ends, which lost 8 bases and 1 base, there was a span of 12 bases. CDR1 is MNHEY, CDR2 SMNVEV, per germline (reference sequence). This CDR3 is 13 amino acids long. The CDR3, as DNA: TGTGCCAGCGGCAAGCGTGGATCCTACGAGCAGTACTTC. Protein product: CASGKRGSYEQYF.

J is TRBJ1-1 and V is TRBV28; D may be TRBD1 (6 bases). The V and J ends lost 3 bases and 3 bases respectively, with 14 bases between them. CDR3 length: 15 residues. Per germline, CDR1 MDHEN and CDR2 SYDVKM. In DNA form, the CDR3 reads TGTGCCAGCAGTTTTCCAGGGACATCTTACACTGAAGCTTTCTTT. As protein: CASSFPGTSYTEAFF. Based on the CDR3 plus reference TRBV28 and TRBJ1-1, the full variable domain is DVKVTQSSRYLVKRTGEKVFLECVQDMDHENMFWYRQDPGLGLRLIYFSYDVKMKEKGDIPEGYSVSREKKERFSLILESASTNQTSMYLCASSFPGTSYTEAFFGQGTRLTVV.

This clonotype was recorded many times. The V and J genes are TRBV5-1 and TRBJ1-2, with TRBD1 as a possible D gene (5 bases). CDR1 is SGHRS, CDR2 YFSETQ, per germline. V was clipped by 4 bases and J by 4 bases, with 14 bases between them. This CDR3 contains 14 residues. The CDR3 region has the DNA TGCGCCAGCAGCGGTGTCGGGGGGATCTATGGCTACACCTTC. This codes for CASSGVGGIYGYTF.

This clonotype was counted at least ten times. This chain uses TRBV20-1 with TRBJ2-5; D possibly uses TRBD1 or TRBD2 (6 bases each). There are 14 residues in the CDR3. V lost 0 bases, J lost 6 bases, and 14 bases lay in between. Per germline, CDR1 DFQATT and CDR2 SNEGSKA (reference sequence). The CDR3 loop is CSARDVGGTKTQYF. CDR3 sequence (DNA): TGCAGTGCTAGAGATGTTGGGGGGACAAAGACCCAGTACTTC.

A single count supports this clonotype. This sequence may be a read error, since a much larger clone differs from it by one base. This chain joins TRBV5-1 and TRBJ1-1; D remains ambiguous. This CDR3 has 14 amino acids. From germline, CDR1 is SGHRS and CDR2 YFSETQ. The CDR3 region is CTSSLEVFAPKAFF. In DNA form, the CDR3 reads TGCACCAGCAGCTTGGAAGTATTCGCACCTAAAGCTTTCTTT.

This clonotype was seen at least ten times. V usage is TRBV20-1 and J usage is TRBJ2-7, with D possibly being TRBD1 (6 bases). CDR1 is DFQATT and CDR2 is SNEGSKA in the germline V gene (reference sequence). The CDR3 spans 15 residues. Trimming shortened V by 1 base and J by 0 bases, and 13 bases separated the two germline ends. The DNA for the CDR3 is TGCAGTGCTAGAGGAGGGGCAGGGGCCTCCTACGAGCAGTACTTC. Protein: CSARGGAGASYEQYF.

This clonotype occurred a few times. The rearrangement uses TRBV6-1 and TRBJ2-7, with TRBD1 identical over 8 bases. CDR3 length: 14 residues. CDR1 is MNHNS and CDR2 is SASEGT in the germline V gene. V lost 7 bases, J lost 6 bases, and 11 bases stayed unmatched. CDR3 coding DNA: TGTGCCAGCACTCAACTGGTACAGGGGGGCGAGCAGTACTTC. Encoded protein: CASTQLVQGGEQYF.

This clonotype was found many times. The genes are TRBV6-1 and TRBJ2-7; 7 nucleotides match TRBD2. CDR3 length equals 16 residues. V was pared by 2 bases and J by 5 bases, with 12 bases of the junction left unmatched. CDR1 and CDR2 (germline): MNHNS, SASEGT. DNA for the CDR3: TGTGCCAGCAGTGAATACCTGAGCGGGGCTACCGACGAGCAGTACTTC. Translating gives CASSEYLSGATDEQYF.

This clonotype was counted many times. J is TRBJ2-1 and V is TRBV20-1; a possible D gene is TRBD2 (5 bases). The CDR3 spans 13 residues. With 5 bases removed from V and 6 bases from J, the gap between germline ends came to 14 bases. Germline V gene data show CDR1 as DFQATT and CDR2 as SNEGSKA (reference sequence). CDR3 residues: CSAEGRNGNEQFF. CDR3 nucleotide sequence: TGCAGTGCTGAGGGTCGCAATGGCAATGAGCAGTTCTTC.

At least ten counts were recorded for this clonotype. The chain is built from TRBV5-5 and TRBJ2-3; maybe TRBD2 (5 bases). This CDR3 comprises 15 residues. Germline loops: CDR1 SGHKS, CDR2 YYEKEE (reference sequence). V dropped 0 bases and J dropped 6 bases, with 14 bases sitting between them. DNA for the CDR3: TGTGCCAGCAGCTTGGCGTCGGCCCGGAGGGATACGCAGTATTTT. Its protein is CASSLASARRDTQYF.

This clonotype was counted at least ten times. This chain joins TRBV5-1 and TRBJ2-1; the D gene is possibly TRBD2 (6 bases). V lost 1 base, J lost 0 bases, and 11 bases lay in between. The CDR3 totals 16 residues. Germline CDR1 reads SGHRS; CDR2 reads YFSETQ. This CDR3 reads CASSLLRGSSYNEQFF. The DNA for the CDR3 is TGCGCCAGCAGCTTGCTACGGGGGAGCTCCTACAATGAGCAGTTCTTC.

This CDR3 reads CASSLVHRADSPLHF. The CDR3 DNA reads as TGTGCCAGCAGCTTAGTGCACAGGGCGGATTCACCCCTCCACTTT. The chain employs TRBV7-8 and TRBJ1-6; tentative D call: TRBD1 (6 bases). V was pared by 1 base and J by 8 bases, with 12 bases between. The CDR3 has 15 amino acids. Germline-derived CDR1 and CDR2 are SGHVS and FQNEAQ.

Ten or more counts support this clonotype. The rearrangement joins TRBV2 to TRBJ2-3; 11 nucleotides line up with TRBD2. There are 16 residues in the CDR3. CDR1 SNHLY and CDR2 FYNNEI come from the germline V gene. Trimming removed 6 bases from V and 2 bases from J; junction bases left unmatched: 7. The CDR3 sequence is CASRGLAATSTDTQYF. The CDR3 bases are TGTGCCAGCAGGGGACTAGCGGCAACCTCCACAGATACGCAGTATTTT.

Ten or more counts support this clonotype. In nucleotides, the CDR3 is TGCGCCAGCAGCCAAGAGGCAGGCTCTTCCTACGAGCAGTACTTC. Its translation is CASSQEAGSSYEQYF. The chain uses TRBV4-1 and TRBJ2-7; D ambiguous. The V and J ends lost 0 bases and 1 base respectively, with 10 bases between them. The CDR3 loop spans 15 amino acids. Germline V CDR1 and CDR2: MGHRA, YSYEKL.

This clonotype was observed at least ten times. This sequence joins TRBV11-1 and TRBJ2-5; D gene unclear. Per germline, CDR1 SGHAT and CDR2 FQDESV (reference sequence). The CDR3 contains 13 residues. V lost 5 bases, J lost 1 base, and 8 bases lay in between. CDR3 nucleotide sequence: TGTGCCAGCAGCCGATCAAGCCAAGAGACCCAGTACTTC. It encodes CASSRSSQETQYF.

The sample holds many counts of this clonotype. The chain is built from TRBV28 and TRBJ2-3, with 15 positions matching TRBD2. V dropped 5 bases and J dropped 4; count of bases not matched to a gene: 4. CDR3 length: 16 residues. Germline-derived CDR1 and CDR2 are MDHEN and SYDVKM. The CDR3 DNA is TGTGCCAGCAGTAGGACTAGCGGGGGGGCCTCAGATACGCAGTATTTT. This codes for CASSRTSGGASDTQYF.

This clonotype was seen many times. The chain uses TRBV5-6 and TRBJ2-3, with D hard to call. The CDR3 runs 14 residues. V shed 3 bases and J shed 0 bases, with 8 bases lying between them. From germline, CDR1 is SGHDT and CDR2 YYEEEE. DNA for the CDR3: TGTGCCAGCAGCTCCTTAGACAGCACAGATACGCAGTATTTT. Translating gives CASSSLDSTDTQYF.